Presented here are 5 T cell receptor beta chains from one specimen sequenced in a study of T cell responses to AZD1222 COVID-19 vaccine. Some clones are missing from TCRdb's copy, which holds only in-frame ones; the method was immunoSEQ multiplex PCR. The table records about 120,000 clones, over 75% of them present only once. Sequences were derived from peripheral blood, sampled on day 0 of AZD1222 vaccination. The receptors were sampled from an adult in good health.

This clone was counted only a few times. The CDR3 is CASSQWGAGLYEAFF. The DNA for the CDR3 is TGTGCCAGCAGCCAATGGGGTGCAGGGTTGTATGAAGCTTTCTTT. The chain is built from TRBV3-1 (or the pseudogene TRBV3-2) and TRBJ1-1; tentatively, D is TRBD1 (5 bases). Trimming pared 2 bases from V and 7 bases from J, leaving 17 bases between. Germline CDR1 reads LGHDT; CDR2 reads YNNKEL (reference sequence). There are 15 residues in the CDR3.

This clone was counted only a few times. The rearrangement joins TRBV6-1 to TRBJ1-2; no reliable D call. The CDR3 is made up of 13 amino acids. The V gene's germline CDR1 is MNHNS and CDR2 SASEGT. The V end was cut by 1 base, the J end by 2 bases, with 5 bases between. In nucleotides, the CDR3 is TGTGCCAGCAGTGAAGATTGGAACTATGGCTACACCTTC. This sequence encodes CASSEDWNYGYTF.

About this clone itself: Other DNA sequences in the same sample also yield this CDR3. The chain employs TRBV5-1 and TRBJ1-2; 9 nucleotides match TRBD1. Germline V CDR1 and CDR2: SGHRS, YFSETQ. The CDR3 sequence is 16 residues long. V lost 1 base and J lost 6; bases outside the gene matches: 10. The CDR3 DNA follows: TGCGCCAGCAGCTTGCGACCCGCAAGACAGGGGGATGGCTACACCTTC. It translates to CASSLRPARQGDGYTF.

CDR3 nucleotide sequence: TGTGCCAGCAGTAGGGAGCAGTACTTC. As protein: CASSREQYF. V usage is TRBV9 and J usage is TRBJ2-7, with D hard to call. The germline V gene encodes CDR1 SGDLS and CDR2 YYNGEE. The germline V and J ends were trimmed by 5 bases and 7 bases, with 4 bases remaining between them. The CDR3 consists of 9 residues.

V is TRBV30 and J is TRBJ2-1, with 7 bases lining up with TRBD2. Per germline, CDR1 GTSNPN and CDR2 SVGIG (reference sequence). This CDR3 comprises 13 residues. V shed 8 bases and J 6 bases; nucleotides not matched to a gene: 10. In DNA form, the CDR3 reads TGTGCCCTCAATCCAGCGGGGTTCAATGAGCAGTTCTTC. Its translation is CALNPAGFNEQFF. Using reference TRBV30 and TRBJ2-1 for the parts outside the CDR3, the full variable domain is SQTIHQWPATLVQPVGSPLSLECTVEGTSNPNLYWYRQAAGRGLQLLFYSVGIGQISSEVPQNLSASRPQDRQFILSSKKLLLSDSGFYLCALNPAGFNEQFFGPGTRLTVL.